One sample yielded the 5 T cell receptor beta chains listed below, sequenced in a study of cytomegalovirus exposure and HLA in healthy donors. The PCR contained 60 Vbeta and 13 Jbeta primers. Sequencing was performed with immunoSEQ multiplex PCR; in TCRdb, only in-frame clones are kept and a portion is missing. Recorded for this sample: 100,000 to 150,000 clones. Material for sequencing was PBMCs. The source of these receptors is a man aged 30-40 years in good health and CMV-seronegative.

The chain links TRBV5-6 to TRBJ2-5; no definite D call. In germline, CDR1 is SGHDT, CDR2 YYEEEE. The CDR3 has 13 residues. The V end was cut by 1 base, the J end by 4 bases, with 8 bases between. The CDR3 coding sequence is TGTGCCAGCAGCTTGTGGCAGTTAGAGACCCAGTACTTC. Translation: CASSLWQLETQYF.

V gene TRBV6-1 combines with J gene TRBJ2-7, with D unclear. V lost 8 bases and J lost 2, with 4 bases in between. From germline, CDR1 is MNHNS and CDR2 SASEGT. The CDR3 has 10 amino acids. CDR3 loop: CASATYEQYF. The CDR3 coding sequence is TGTGCCAGCGCGACCTACGAGCAGTACTTC.

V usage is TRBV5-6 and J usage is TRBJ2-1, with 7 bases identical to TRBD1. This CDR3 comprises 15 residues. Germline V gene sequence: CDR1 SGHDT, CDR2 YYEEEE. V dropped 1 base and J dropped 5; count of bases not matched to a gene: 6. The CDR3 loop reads CASSLLQTGNNEQFF. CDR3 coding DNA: TGTGCCAGCAGCTTGCTCCAGACAGGGAACAATGAGCAGTTCTTC.

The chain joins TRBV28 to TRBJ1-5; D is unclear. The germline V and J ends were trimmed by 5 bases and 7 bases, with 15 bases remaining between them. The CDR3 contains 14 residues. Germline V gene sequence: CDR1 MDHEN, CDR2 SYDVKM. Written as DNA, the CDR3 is TGTGCCAGCAGTCCCACCCGGTTCGTACAGCCCCAGCATTTT. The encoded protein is CASSPTRFVQPQHF.

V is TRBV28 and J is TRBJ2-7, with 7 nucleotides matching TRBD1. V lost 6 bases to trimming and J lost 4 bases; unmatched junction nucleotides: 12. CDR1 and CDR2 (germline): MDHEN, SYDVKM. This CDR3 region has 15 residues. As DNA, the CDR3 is TGTGCCAGCAGCATACCGACAGGGTGGGGGTACGAGCAGTACTTC. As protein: CASSIPTGWGYEQYF.